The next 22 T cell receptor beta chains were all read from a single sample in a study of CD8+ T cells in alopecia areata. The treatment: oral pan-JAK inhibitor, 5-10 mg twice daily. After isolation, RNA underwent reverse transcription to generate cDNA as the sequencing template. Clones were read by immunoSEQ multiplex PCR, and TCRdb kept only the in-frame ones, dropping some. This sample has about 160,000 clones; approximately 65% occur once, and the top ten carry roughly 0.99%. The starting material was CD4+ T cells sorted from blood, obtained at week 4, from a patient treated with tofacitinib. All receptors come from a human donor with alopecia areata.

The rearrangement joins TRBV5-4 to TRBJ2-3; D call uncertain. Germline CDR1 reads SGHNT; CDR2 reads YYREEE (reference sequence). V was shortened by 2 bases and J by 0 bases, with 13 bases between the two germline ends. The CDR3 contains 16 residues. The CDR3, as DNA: TGTGCCAGCAGCTTTTCAGTGAACCCTAGCACAGATACGCAGTATTTT. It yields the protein CASSFSVNPSTDTQYF. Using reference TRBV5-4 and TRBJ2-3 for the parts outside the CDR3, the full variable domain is ETGVTQSPTHLIKTRGQQVTLRCSSQSGHNTVSWYQQALGQGPQFIFQYYREEENGRGNFPPRFSGLQFPNYSSELNVNALELDDSALYLCASSFSVNPSTDTQYFGPGTRLTVL.

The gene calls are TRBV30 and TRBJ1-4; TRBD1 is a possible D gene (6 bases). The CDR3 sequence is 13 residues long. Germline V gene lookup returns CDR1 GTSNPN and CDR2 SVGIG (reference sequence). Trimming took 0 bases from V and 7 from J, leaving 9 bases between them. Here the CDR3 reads CAWSVGGSEKLFF. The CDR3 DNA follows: TGTGCCTGGAGTGTGGGGGGCTCTGAAAAACTGTTTTTT.

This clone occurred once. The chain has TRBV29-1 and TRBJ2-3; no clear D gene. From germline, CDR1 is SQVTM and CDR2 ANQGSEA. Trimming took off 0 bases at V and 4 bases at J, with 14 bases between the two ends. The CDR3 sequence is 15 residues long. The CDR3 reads CSVEDVAVAPDTQYF. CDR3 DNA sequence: TGCAGCGTTGAAGATGTGGCGGTGGCCCCAGATACGCAGTATTTT.

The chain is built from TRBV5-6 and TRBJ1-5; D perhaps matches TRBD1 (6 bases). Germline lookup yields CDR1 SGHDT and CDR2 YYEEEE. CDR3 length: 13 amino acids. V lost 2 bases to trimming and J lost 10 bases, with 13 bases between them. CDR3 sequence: CASSLAGDKPQHF. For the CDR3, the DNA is TGTGCCAGCAGCTTAGCAGGGGATAAACCCCAGCATTTT.

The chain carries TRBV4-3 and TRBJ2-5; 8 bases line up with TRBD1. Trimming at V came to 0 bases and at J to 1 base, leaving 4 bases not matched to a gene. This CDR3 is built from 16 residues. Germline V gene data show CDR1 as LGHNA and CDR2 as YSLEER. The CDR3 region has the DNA TGCGCCAGCAGCCAAGACTCGGGGACAGGCCAAGAGACCCAGTACTTC. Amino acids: CASSQDSGTGQETQYF.

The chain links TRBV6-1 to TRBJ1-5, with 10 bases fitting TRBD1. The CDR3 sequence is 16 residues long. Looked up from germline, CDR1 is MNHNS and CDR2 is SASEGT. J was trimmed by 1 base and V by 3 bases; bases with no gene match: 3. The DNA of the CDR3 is TGTGCCAGCAGTGAGAGACAGGGGGCGAGCAATCAGCCCCAGCATTTT. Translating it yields CASSERQGASNQPQHF.

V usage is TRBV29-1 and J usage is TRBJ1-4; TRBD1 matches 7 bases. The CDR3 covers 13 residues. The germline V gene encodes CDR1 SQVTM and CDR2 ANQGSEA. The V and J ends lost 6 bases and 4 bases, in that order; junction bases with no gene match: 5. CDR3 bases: TGCAGCGTGTGGGACAGCAATAATGAAAAACTGTTTTTT. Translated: CSVWDSNNEKLFF.

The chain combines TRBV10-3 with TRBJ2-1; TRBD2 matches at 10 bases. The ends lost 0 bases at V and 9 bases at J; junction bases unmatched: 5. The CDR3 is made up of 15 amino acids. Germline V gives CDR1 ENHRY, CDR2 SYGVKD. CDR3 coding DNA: TGTGCCATCAGTGAGTCGGCTAGCGGGGGTTCTGAGCAGTTCTTC. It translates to CAISESASGGSEQFF.

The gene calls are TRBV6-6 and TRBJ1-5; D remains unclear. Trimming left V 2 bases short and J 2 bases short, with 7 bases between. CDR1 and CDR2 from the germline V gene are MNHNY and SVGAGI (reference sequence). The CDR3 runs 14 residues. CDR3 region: CASSYAAGNQPQHF. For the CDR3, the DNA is TGTGCCAGCAGTTACGCGGCAGGCAATCAGCCCCAGCATTTT.

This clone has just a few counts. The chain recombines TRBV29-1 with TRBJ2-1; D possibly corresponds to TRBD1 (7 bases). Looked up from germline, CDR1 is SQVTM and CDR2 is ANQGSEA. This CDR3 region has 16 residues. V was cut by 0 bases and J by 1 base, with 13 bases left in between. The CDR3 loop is CSVEEGQGGSYNEQFF. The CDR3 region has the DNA TGCAGCGTTGAAGAGGGGCAGGGGGGATCCTACAATGAGCAGTTCTTC.

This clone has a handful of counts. The CDR3 region has the DNA TGTGCCTGGGGAAAAGGGAACTCTGGAAACACCATATATTTT. As protein: CAWGKGNSGNTIYF. The rearrangement joins TRBV30 to TRBJ1-3; no clear D gene. There are 14 residues in the CDR3. Trimming shortened V by 5 bases and J by 0 bases, and 11 bases separated the two germline ends. CDR1 and CDR2 (germline): GTSNPN, SVGIG (reference sequence). Looking up the rest from reference TRBV30 and TRBJ1-3 gives the full variable domain: SQTIHQWPATLVQPVGSPLSLECTVEGTSNPNLYWYRQAAGRGLQLLFYSVGIGQISSEVPQNLSASRPQDRQFILSSKKLLLSDSGFYLCAWGKGNSGNTIYFGEGSWLTVV.

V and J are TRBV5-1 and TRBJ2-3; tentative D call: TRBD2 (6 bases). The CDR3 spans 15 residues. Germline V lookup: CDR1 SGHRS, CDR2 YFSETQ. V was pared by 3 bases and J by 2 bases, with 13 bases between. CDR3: CASSSSGLLTDTQYF. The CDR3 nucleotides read TGCGCCAGCAGCTCCTCGGGACTGCTCACAGATACGCAGTATTTT.

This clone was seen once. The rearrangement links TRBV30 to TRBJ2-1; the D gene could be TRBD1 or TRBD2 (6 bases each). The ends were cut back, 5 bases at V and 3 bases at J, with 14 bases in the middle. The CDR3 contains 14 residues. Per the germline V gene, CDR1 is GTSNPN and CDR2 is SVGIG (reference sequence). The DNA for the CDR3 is TGTGCCTGGGGGGGGAGGACAGTCTACAATGAGCAGTTCTTC. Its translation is CAWGGRTVYNEQFF. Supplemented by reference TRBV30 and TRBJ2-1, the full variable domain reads SQTIHQWPATLVQPVGSPLSLECTVEGTSNPNLYWYRQAAGRGLQLLFYSVGIGQISSEVPQNLSASRPQDRQFILSSKKLLLSDSGFYLCAWGGRTVYNEQFFGPGTRLTVL.

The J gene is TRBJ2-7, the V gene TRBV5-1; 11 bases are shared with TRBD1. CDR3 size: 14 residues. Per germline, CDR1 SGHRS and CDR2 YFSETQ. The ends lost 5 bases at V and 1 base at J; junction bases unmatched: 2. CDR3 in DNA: TGCGCCAGCAGAGGGACAGGGGGGTCCTACGAGCAGTACTTC. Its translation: CASRGTGGSYEQYF.

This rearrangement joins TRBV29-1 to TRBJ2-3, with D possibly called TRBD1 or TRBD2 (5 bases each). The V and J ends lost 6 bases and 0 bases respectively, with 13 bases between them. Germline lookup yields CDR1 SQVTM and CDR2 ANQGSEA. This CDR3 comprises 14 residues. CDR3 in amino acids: CSVDRGASTDTQYF. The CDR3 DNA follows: TGCAGCGTCGACCGGGGCGCTAGCACAGATACGCAGTATTTT.

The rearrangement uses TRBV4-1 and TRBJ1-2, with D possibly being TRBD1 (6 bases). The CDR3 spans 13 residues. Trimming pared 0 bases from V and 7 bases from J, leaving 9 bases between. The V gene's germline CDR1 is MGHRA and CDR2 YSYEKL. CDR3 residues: CASSQDYRVGYTF. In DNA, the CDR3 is TGCGCCAGCAGCCAAGATTACAGGGTTGGCTACACCTTC.

The CDR3 DNA is TGTGCCAGCAGCCCCTCGTTCAGTCACGAGACCCAGTACTTC. This translates into CASSPSFSHETQYF. The chain is built from TRBV7-2 and TRBJ2-5; D unresolved. The germline CDR1 and CDR2 sequences are SGHTA and FQGNSA. V gave up 5 bases and J gave up 5 bases, with 15 bases separating them. The CDR3 covers 14 residues. Combining the CDR3 with reference TRBV7-2 and TRBJ2-5 gives the whole variable domain GAGVSQSPSNKVTEKGKDVELRCDPISGHTALYWYRQSLGQGLEFLIYFQGNSAPDKSGLPSDRFSAERTGGSVSTLTIQRTQQEDSAVYLCASSPSFSHETQYFGPGTRLLVL.

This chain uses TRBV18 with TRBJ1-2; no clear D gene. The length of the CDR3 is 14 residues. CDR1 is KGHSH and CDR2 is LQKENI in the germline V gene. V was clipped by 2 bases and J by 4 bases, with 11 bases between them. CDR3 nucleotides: TGTGCCAGCTCACCAGAGGGTAGCGGCTATGGCTACACCTTC. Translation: CASSPEGSGYGYTF.

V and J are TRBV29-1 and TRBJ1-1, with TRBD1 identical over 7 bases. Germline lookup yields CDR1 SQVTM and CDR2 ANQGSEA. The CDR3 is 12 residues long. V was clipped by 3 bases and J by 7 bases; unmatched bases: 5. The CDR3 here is CSVELQGNEAFF. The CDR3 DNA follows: TGCAGCGTTGAGCTACAGGGGAATGAAGCTTTCTTT.

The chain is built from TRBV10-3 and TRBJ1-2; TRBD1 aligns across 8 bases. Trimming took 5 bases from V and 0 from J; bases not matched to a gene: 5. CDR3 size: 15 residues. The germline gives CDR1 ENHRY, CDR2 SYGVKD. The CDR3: CAISPRTGTNYGYTF. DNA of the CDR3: TGTGCCATCAGTCCACGGACAGGGACTAACTATGGCTACACCTTC.

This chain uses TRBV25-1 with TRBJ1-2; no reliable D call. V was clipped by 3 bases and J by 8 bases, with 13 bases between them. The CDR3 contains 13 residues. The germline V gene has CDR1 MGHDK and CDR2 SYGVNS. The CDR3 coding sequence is TGTGCCAGCAGTGATGTTCGGGCCCCCGGCTACACCTTC. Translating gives CASSDVRAPGYTF.

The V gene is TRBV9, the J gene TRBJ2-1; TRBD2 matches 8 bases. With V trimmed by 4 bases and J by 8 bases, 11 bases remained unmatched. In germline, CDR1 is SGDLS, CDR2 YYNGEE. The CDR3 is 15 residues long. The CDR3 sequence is CASSPAGTRAHEQFF. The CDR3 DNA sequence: TGTGCCAGCAGCCCCGCCGGGACTAGGGCCCATGAGCAGTTCTTC. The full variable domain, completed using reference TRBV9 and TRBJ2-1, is DSGVTQTPKHLITATGQRVTLRCSPRSGDLSVYWYQQSLDQGLQFLIQYYNGEERAKGNILERFSAQQFPDLHSELNLSSLELGDSALYFCASSPAGTRAHEQFFGPGTRLTVL.